This TCR beta chain was profiled in a study of shared clonotypes between healthy human individuals. The sample holds one count of this clone. Its antigen is not known. Additional DNA sequences in this sample encode the identical CDR3. Study-level points and caveats: Sequencing depth was expected to influence donor clonotype sharing.

This table comes from immunoSEQ multiplex PCR, and its TCRdb copy is limited to in-frame clones, with some not included. The repertoire holds roughly 2.6 million clones, with 90% to 95% as singletons. Trimming cost V 2 bases and J 2 bases; bases outside gene matches: 0. The CDR3 is 13 amino acids. The germline V gene has CDR1 ENHRY and CDR2 SYGVKD. Sequenced sample: naive CD4+ T cells sorted from blood. The subset: CD45RA+ positively selected. The receptor was isolated from a man between 18 and 35 years old in good health. V gene TRBV10-3 combines with J gene TRBJ2-7; TRBD2 aligns across 7 bases. The CDR3 nucleotides read TGTGCCATCAGTGAGGGGACTACCTACGAGCAGTACTTC. Translated: CAISEGTTYEQYF.